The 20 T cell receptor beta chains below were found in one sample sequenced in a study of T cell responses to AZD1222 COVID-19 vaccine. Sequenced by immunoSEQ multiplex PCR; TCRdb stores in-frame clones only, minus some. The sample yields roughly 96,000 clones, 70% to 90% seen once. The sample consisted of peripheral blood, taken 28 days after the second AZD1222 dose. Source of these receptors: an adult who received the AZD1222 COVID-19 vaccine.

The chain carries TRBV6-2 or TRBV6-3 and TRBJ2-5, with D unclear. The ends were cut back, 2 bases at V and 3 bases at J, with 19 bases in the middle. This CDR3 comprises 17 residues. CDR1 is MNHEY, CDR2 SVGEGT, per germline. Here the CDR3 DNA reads TGTGCCAGCAGTTACGGCTCGCCCCTAGAATCCAAAGAGACCCAGTACTTC. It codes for CASSYGSPLESKETQYF.

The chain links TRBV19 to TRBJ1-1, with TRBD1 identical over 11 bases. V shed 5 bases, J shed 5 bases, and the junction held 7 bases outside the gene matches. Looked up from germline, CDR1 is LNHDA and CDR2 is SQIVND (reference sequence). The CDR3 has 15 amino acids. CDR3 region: CASSLGTGGGTEAFF. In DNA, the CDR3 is TGTGCCAGTAGTTTGGGGACAGGGGGAGGGACTGAAGCTTTCTTT.

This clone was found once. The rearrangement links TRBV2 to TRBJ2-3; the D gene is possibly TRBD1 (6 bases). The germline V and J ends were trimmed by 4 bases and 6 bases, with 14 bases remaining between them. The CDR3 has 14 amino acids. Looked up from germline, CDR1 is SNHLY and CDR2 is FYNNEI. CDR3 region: CASSGGLGGDTQYF. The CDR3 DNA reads TGTGCCAGCAGTGGGGGCCTAGGGGGTGATACGCAGTATTTT.

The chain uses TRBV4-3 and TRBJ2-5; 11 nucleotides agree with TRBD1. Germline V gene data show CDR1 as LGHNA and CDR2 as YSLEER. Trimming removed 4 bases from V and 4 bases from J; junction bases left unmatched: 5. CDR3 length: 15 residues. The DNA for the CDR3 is TGCGCCAGCAGCCTCACCGGGACAGGGGGAGAGACCCAGTACTTC. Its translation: CASSLTGTGGETQYF.

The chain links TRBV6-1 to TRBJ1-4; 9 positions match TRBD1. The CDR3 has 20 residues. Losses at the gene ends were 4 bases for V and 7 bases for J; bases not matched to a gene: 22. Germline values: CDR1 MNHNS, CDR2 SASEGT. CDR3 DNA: TGTGCCAGCAGTGGAACAGACCTAGGGACAGGGCCGGTATGGGCTGAAAAACTGTTTTTT. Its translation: CASSGTDLGTGPVWAEKLFF.

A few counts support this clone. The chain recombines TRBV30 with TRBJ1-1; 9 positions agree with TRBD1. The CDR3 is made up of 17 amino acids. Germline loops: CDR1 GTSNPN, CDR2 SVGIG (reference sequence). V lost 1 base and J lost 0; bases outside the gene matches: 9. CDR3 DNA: TGTGCCTGGAGTGCCGACAGGGGGATTTTCGTGAACACTGAAGCTTTCTTT. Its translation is CAWSADRGIFVNTEAFF.

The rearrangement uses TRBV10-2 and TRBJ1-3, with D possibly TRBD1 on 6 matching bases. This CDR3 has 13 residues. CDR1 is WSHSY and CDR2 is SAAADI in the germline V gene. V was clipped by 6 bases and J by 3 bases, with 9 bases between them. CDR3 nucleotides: TGCGCCAGCAGAGGGGGTCTTGGAAACACCATATATTTT. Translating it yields CASRGGLGNTIYF.

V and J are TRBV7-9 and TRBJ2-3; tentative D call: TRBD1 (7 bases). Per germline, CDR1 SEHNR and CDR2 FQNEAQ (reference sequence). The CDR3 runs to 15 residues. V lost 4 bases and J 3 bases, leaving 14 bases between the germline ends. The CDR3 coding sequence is TGTGCCAGCAGCTCTCGGAGGGGGCCAACAGATACGCAGTATTTT. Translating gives CASSSRRGPTDTQYF.

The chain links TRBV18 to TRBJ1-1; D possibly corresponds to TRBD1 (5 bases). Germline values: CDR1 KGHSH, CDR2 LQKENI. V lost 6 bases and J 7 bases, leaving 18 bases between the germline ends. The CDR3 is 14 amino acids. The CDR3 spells CASSRATGTVEAFF. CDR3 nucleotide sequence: TGTGCCAGCTCGAGGGCCACGGGGACGGTTGAAGCTTTCTTT.

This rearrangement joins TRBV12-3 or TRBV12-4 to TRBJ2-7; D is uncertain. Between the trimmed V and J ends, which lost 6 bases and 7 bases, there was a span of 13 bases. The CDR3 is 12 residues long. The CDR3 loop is CASSVVEREQYF. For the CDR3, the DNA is TGTGCCAGCAGCGTAGTGGAACGAGAGCAGTACTTC.

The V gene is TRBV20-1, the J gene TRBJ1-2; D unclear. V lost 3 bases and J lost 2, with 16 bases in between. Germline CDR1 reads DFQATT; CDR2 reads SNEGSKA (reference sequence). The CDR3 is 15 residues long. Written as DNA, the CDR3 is TGCAGTGCTAGTACAGATTTGGGCCGCAACTATGGCTACACCTTC. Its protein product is CSASTDLGRNYGYTF.

The CDR3 loop reads CASSFEGGPGTNEKLFF. Written as DNA, the CDR3 is TGTGCCAGCAGTTTCGAGGGGGGGCCGGGAACTAATGAAAAACTGTTTTTT. The chain has TRBV27 and TRBJ1-4, with D maybe TRBD1 (6 bases). The CDR3 runs to 17 residues. Germline values: CDR1 MNHEY, CDR2 SMNVEV (reference sequence). Trimming took 3 bases from V and 1 from J, leaving 15 bases between them.

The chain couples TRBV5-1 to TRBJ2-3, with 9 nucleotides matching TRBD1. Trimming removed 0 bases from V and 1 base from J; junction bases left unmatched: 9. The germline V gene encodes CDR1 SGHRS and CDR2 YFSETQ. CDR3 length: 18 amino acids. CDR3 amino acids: CASSLGNRGLGGTDTQYF. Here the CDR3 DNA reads TGCGCCAGCAGCTTGGGCAACAGGGGGCTGGGCGGCACAGATACGCAGTATTTT.

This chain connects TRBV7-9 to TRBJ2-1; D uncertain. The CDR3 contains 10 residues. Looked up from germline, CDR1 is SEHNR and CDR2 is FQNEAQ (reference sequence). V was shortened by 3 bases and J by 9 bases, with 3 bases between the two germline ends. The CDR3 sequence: CASSFREQFF. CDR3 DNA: TGTGCCAGCAGCTTTCGTGAGCAGTTCTTC.

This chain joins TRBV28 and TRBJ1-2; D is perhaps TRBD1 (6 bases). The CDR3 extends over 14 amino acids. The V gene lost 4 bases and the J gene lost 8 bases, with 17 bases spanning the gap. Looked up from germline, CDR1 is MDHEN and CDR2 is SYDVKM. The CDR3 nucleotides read TGTGCCAGCAGTTCTTTGGGGGGGGCTGACGGCTACACCTTC. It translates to CASSSLGGADGYTF.

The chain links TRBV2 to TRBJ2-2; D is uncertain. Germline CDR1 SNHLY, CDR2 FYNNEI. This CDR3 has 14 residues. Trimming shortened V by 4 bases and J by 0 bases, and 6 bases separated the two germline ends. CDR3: CASSVKTNTGELFF. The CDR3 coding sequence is TGTGCCAGCAGTGTTAAAACGAACACCGGGGAGCTGTTTTTT.

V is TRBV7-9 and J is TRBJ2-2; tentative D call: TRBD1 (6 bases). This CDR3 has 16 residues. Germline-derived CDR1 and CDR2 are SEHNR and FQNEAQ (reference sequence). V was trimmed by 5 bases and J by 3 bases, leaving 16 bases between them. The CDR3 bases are TGTGCCAGCAGCCCTACAGGGTATAAGGACACCGGGGAGCTGTTTTTT. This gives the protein CASSPTGYKDTGELFF.

CDR3 in DNA: TGTGCCAGCAGCTTCCCTTGGAGCTCTGGAAACACCATATATTTT. This translates into CASSFPWSSGNTIYF. The rearrangement links TRBV11-2 to TRBJ1-3; D not resolved. The CDR3 extends over 15 amino acids. V was pared by 3 bases and J by 0 bases, with 9 bases between. Germline V gives CDR1 SGHAT, CDR2 FQNNGV. The full variable domain, its missing parts supplied by reference TRBV11-2 and TRBJ1-3, is EAGVAQSPRYKIIEKRQSVAFWCNPISGHATLYWYQQILGQGPKLLIQFQNNGVVDDSQLPKDRFSAERLKGVDSTLKIQPAKLEDSAVYLCASSFPWSSGNTIYFGEGSWLTVV.

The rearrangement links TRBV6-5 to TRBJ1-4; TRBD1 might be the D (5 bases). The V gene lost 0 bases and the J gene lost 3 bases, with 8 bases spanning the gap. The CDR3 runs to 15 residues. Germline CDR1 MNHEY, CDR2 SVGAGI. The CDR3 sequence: CASSYSWDANEKLFF. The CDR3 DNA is TGTGCCAGCAGTTACTCATGGGACGCTAATGAAAAACTGTTTTTT.

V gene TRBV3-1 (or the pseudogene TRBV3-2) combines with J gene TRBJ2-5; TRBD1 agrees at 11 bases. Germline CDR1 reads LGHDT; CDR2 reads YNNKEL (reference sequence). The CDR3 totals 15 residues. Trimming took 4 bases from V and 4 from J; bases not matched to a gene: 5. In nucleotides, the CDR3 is TGTGCCAGCAGCCGTCGGACAGGGGGCGCAGAGACCCAGTACTTC. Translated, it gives CASSRRTGGAETQYF.